This T cell receptor beta chain originates from a study of shared clonotypes between healthy human individuals. Study-wide background: Those who served as donors were a couple of women and a few men between the ages of 18 and 49.

Measured with immunoSEQ multiplex PCR; TCRdb has only the in-frame clones, and not every one. There are about 1.5 million clones in the sample; 98% occur only once, and approximately 0.45% lies in the top ten. As regards this clone: The sample contains more than one DNA sequence encoding this CDR3.

The germline V gene encodes CDR1 KGHSH and CDR2 LQKENI. This CDR3 has 15 amino acids. The V gene end was trimmed by 2 bases and the J gene end by 5 bases; junction bases not matched to a gene: 0. The rearrangement uses TRBV18 and TRBJ2-1; TRBD2 matches at 13 bases. This TCR came from a young man in good health. Sequences were obtained from naive CD4+ T cells sorted from blood. As for subset: CD45RA+ positively selected. The CDR3 here is CASSPGLAGDNEQFF. Here the CDR3 DNA reads TGTGCCAGCTCACCAGGACTAGCGGGAGACAATGAGCAGTTCTTC.